A single sample is the source of the 28 T cell receptor beta chains below, sequenced in a study of CD8+ T cells in alopecia areata (dated by TCRdb to the late 2010s). Library method: the immunoSEQ multiplex PCR assay. To provide template for TCR sequencing, every sample had RNA extracted and reverse transcribed into cDNA. TCRdb holds this immuneACCESS table with in-frame rearrangements only. Some clones are missing; in checked studies, unresolved V genes explain under half, and the rest has no known cause. Across this sample there are 75,000 to 80,000 clones, with approximately 66% seen only once. The top ten clonotypes cover roughly a quarter of the sample. The intended sense of this specimen's time point label: roughly 24 weeks on oral tofacitinib. This specimen's treatment or condition label, interpreted: oral pan-JAK inhibitor, 5-10 mg twice daily. Sequencing was performed on CD8+ T cells sorted from blood, taken at week 24, from a patient treated with tofacitinib. All receptors come from a human donor with alopecia areata.

The V and J genes are TRBV9 and TRBJ2-1; D gene uncertain. This CDR3 comprises 14 residues. Trimming shortened V by 0 bases and J by 3 bases, and 7 bases separated the two germline ends. The germline CDR1 and CDR2 sequences are SGDLS and YYNGEE. The CDR3 region is CASSVVPDYNEQFF. The DNA for the CDR3 is TGTGCCAGCAGCGTAGTCCCCGACTACAATGAGCAGTTCTTC. The full variable domain, in which reference TRBV9 and TRBJ2-1 provide the parts outside the CDR3, is DSGVTQTPKHLITATGQRVTLRCSPRSGDLSVYWYQQSLDQGLQFLIQYYNGEERAKGNILERFSAQQFPDLHSELNLSSLELGDSALYFCASSVVPDYNEQFFGPGTRLTVL.

This clone was counted only a few times. The V gene is TRBV5-4, the J gene TRBJ2-5; 9 bases are a match to TRBD2. J gave up 5 bases and V 3 bases, and 11 bases lay outside the gene matches. The CDR3 extends over 16 amino acids. The germline gives CDR1 SGHNT, CDR2 YYREEE (reference sequence). In DNA form, the CDR3 reads TGTGCCAGCAGCTCTGCAGTAGCGGGAGATAGGGAGACCCAGTACTTC. The encoded protein is CASSSAVAGDRETQYF.

This clone was found a few times. Other DNA sequences of this sample code for an identical CDR3. The chain links TRBV7-9 to TRBJ2-2, with D unclear. Germline V gene sequence: CDR1 SEHNR, CDR2 FQNEAQ (reference sequence). This CDR3 region has 11 residues. Trimming cost V 4 bases and J 5 bases, with 2 bases left between them. The chain's CDR3 is CASSYTGELFF. The CDR3 coding sequence is TGTGCCAGCAGCTATACCGGGGAGCTGTTTTTT.

The CDR3, as DNA: TGTGCCTGGAGCGTAGGGACAGCGAGCACAGATACGCAGTATTTT. It yields the protein CAWSVGTASTDTQYF. This chain links TRBV30 with TRBJ2-3; 7 bases align to TRBD1. CDR1 is GTSNPN, CDR2 SVGIG, per germline (reference sequence). The length of the CDR3 is 15 residues. Trimming cost V 3 bases and J 0 bases; bases outside gene matches: 6.

In this sample, this clone turned up once. The CDR3 region has the DNA TGCGCCAGCAGCTTGTTTAGCGGGGGAGACCCAGACCAAGAGACCCAGTACTTC. Translated: CASSLFSGGDPDQETQYF. V is TRBV5-1 and J is TRBJ2-5, with 9 bases aligning to TRBD2. In germline, CDR1 is SGHRS, CDR2 YFSETQ. The J segment lost 0 bases and the V segment lost 1 base, leaving 10 bases of the junction unmatched. The CDR3 loop spans 18 amino acids. Full variable domain (remainder filled in from reference TRBV5-1 and TRBJ2-5): KAGVTQTPRYLIKTRGQQVTLSCSPISGHRSVSWYQQTPGQGLQFLFEYFSETQRNKGNFPGRFSGRQFSNSRSEMNVSTLELGDSALYLCASSLFSGGDPDQETQYFGPGTRLLVL.

The rearrangement links TRBV6-6 to TRBJ2-7, with 9 nucleotides matching TRBD2. The CDR3 totals 16 residues. V trimming: 6 bases; J trimming: 3 bases; junction bases outside the gene matches: 12. CDR1 MNHNY and CDR2 SVGAGI come from the germline V gene (reference sequence). The CDR3 loop reads CASSNRPGLANYEQYF. CDR3 DNA sequence: TGTGCCAGCAGCAACCGGCCGGGACTAGCAAACTACGAGCAGTACTTC.

This clone was found a few times. The chain is built from TRBV9 and TRBJ2-1; possible D gene TRBD1, 6 bases. Germline V gene sequence: CDR1 SGDLS, CDR2 YYNGEE. There are 15 residues in the CDR3. The V end was cut by 2 bases, the J end by 2 bases, with 11 bases between. The CDR3 reads CASSVSQGPYNEQFF. DNA for the CDR3: TGTGCCAGCAGCGTGTCTCAGGGGCCCTACAATGAGCAGTTCTTC.

This chain links TRBV29-1 with TRBJ2-1, with D perhaps TRBD2 (5 bases). Germline V gene data show CDR1 as SQVTM and CDR2 as ANQGSEA. This CDR3 is 13 amino acids long. V lost 7 bases to trimming and J lost 1 base, with 11 bases between them. The chain's CDR3 is CSAEAVSYNEQFF. The CDR3 DNA reads as TGCAGCGCGGAGGCGGTATCCTACAATGAGCAGTTCTTC.

V usage is TRBV11-2 and J usage is TRBJ2-1; 7 bases align to TRBD2. CDR1 is SGHAT, CDR2 FQNNGV, per germline. The CDR3 runs to 15 residues. After removal of 4 bases from V and 9 bases from J, the junction contained 12 bases not matched to a gene. CDR3 nucleotide sequence: TGTGCCAGCAGCTATGGGGAGGGGCCCTTGGGTGAGCAGTTCTTC. Its translation: CASSYGEGPLGEQFF.

The chain is built from TRBV27 and TRBJ1-5, with 7 bases lining up with TRBD1. The ends lost 5 bases at V and 6 bases at J; junction bases unmatched: 7. CDR3 length: 14 amino acids. Germline V gene sequence: CDR1 MNHEY, CDR2 SMNVEV (reference sequence). The CDR3 nucleotides read TGTGCCAGCAGTCTCCGACAGGGCGTTCAGCCCCAGCATTTT. This translates into CASSLRQGVQPQHF.

This clone was detected only a few times. V and J are TRBV27 and TRBJ2-3, with TRBD1 matching 9 bases. V lost 2 bases to trimming and J lost 5 bases; unmatched junction nucleotides: 5. In germline, CDR1 is MNHEY, CDR2 SMNVEV (reference sequence). There are 15 residues in the CDR3. The chain's CDR3 is CASSLLATGGDTQYF. CDR3 coding DNA: TGTGCCAGCAGTTTACTAGCGACAGGGGGAGATACGCAGTATTTT.

The table lists this clone with a few counts. The chain joins TRBV28 to TRBJ1-1, with D possibly TRBD1 on 5 matching bases. In germline, CDR1 is MDHEN, CDR2 SYDVKM. The CDR3 spans 13 residues. Trimming stripped 4 bases from V and 1 base from J, with 7 bases between. CDR3 loop: CASSSRANTEAFF. CDR3 DNA sequence: TGTGCCAGCAGTTCCAGGGCGAACACTGAAGCTTTCTTT.

V is TRBV28 and J is TRBJ1-5; D is unresolved. This CDR3 is built from 15 residues. CDR1 and CDR2 from the germline V gene are MDHEN and SYDVKM. The V end was cut by 3 bases, the J end by 1 base, with 10 bases between. The DNA of the CDR3 is TGTGCCAGCAGTTTCCCGGACCGGAGCAATCAGCCCCAGCATTTT. Its protein is CASSFPDRSNQPQHF.

The CDR3 DNA reads TGCAGCGTTGATTCCAGACCCCTAGCTCAGCCCCAGCATTTT. It encodes CSVDSRPLAQPQHF. V is TRBV29-1 and J is TRBJ1-5; D not resolved. CDR3 length equals 14 residues. V lost 3 bases and J 6 bases, leaving 15 bases between the germline ends. Germline loops: CDR1 SQVTM, CDR2 ANQGSEA.

J is TRBJ2-1 and V is TRBV23-1; 7 bases match TRBD1. TRBV23-1 has ORF status, its function being uncertain. V lost 4 bases, J lost 5 bases, and 8 bases stayed unmatched. The CDR3 length is 15 residues. CDR3 protein: CASSLYGTDNNEQFF. CDR3 coding DNA: TGCGCCAGCAGTCTGTACGGGACAGACAACAATGAGCAGTTCTTC.

This chain links TRBV7-2 with TRBJ2-7, with 9 bases that match TRBD2. This CDR3 comprises 15 residues. The germline CDR1 and CDR2 sequences are SGHTA and FQGNSA. The junction had 6 bases not matched to a gene; V was cut back by 1 base and J by 5 bases. The CDR3 coding sequence is TGTGCCAGCAGCTTAGTTGTAGCGGGAGTGAACGAGCAGTACTTC. It specifies CASSLVVAGVNEQYF.

The chain links TRBV27 to TRBJ2-2, with D possibly matching TRBD2 (5 bases). Between the trimmed V and J ends, which lost 2 bases and 3 bases, there was a span of 10 bases. This CDR3 comprises 15 residues. Germline CDR1 and CDR2: MNHEY and SMNVEV (reference sequence). CDR3 amino acids: CASSLQAVYTGELFF. The CDR3 coding sequence is TGTGCCAGCAGTTTACAAGCGGTATACACCGGGGAGCTGTTTTTT.

This chain connects TRBV9 to TRBJ2-1, with D hard to call. Germline CDR1 is SGDLS and CDR2 is YYNGEE. Trimming removed 0 bases at V and 10 bases at J, with 8 bases between. CDR3 length: 12 amino acids. The CDR3: CASSVEEREQFF. The CDR3 DNA follows: TGTGCCAGCAGCGTAGAGGAGCGCGAGCAGTTCTTC.

This clone was seen just once. This chain joins TRBV27 and TRBJ1-6, with TRBD1 matching 7 bases. Trimming at V came to 6 bases and at J to 10 bases, leaving 6 bases not matched to a gene. CDR1 and CDR2 (germline): MNHEY, SMNVEV (reference sequence). This CDR3 contains 13 residues. The CDR3 coding sequence is TGTGCCAGCAGACCCGGGACAGTATCACCCCTCCACTTT. Protein sequence: CASRPGTVSPLHF.

The chain recombines TRBV29-1 with TRBJ1-1; D is undetermined. Trimming took 6 bases from V and 1 from J, leaving 15 bases between them. CDR3 length: 14 amino acids. The germline CDR1 and CDR2 sequences are SQVTM and ANQGSEA. CDR3 amino acids: CSVPAMGPNTEAFF. The CDR3 DNA follows: TGCAGCGTCCCCGCCATGGGCCCGAACACTGAAGCTTTCTTT.

This clone was seen only once. The chain employs TRBV29-1 and TRBJ2-7; D might be TRBD1 or TRBD2, each matching 5 bases. Germline CDR1 and CDR2: SQVTM and ANQGSEA. V lost 4 bases and J 5 bases, leaving 15 bases between the germline ends. The CDR3 length is 13 residues. The CDR3 sequence: CSVVVGQGHEQYF. Here the CDR3 DNA reads TGCAGCGTTGTCGTGGGGCAGGGACACGAGCAGTACTTC.

The chain recombines TRBV7-2 with TRBJ2-5; 8 bases match TRBD2. This CDR3 has 15 amino acids. After removal of 2 bases from V and 2 bases from J, the junction contained 4 bases not matched to a gene. Germline CDR1 and CDR2: SGHTA and FQGNSA. CDR3 sequence reads: CASSLRGLEQETQYF. The CDR3 DNA follows: TGTGCCAGCAGCTTAAGGGGACTAGAGCAAGAGACCCAGTACTTC. Variable domain in full (rest from reference TRBV7-2 and TRBJ2-5): GAGVSQSPSNKVTEKGKDVELRCDPISGHTALYWYRQSLGQGLEFLIYFQGNSAPDKSGLPSDRFSAERTGGSVSTLTIQRTQQEDSAVYLCASSLRGLEQETQYFGPGTRLLVL.

The chain is built from TRBV27 and TRBJ1-5; D gene ambiguous. Germline CDR1 MNHEY, CDR2 SMNVEV (reference sequence). The CDR3 loop spans 12 amino acids. V gave up 5 bases and J gave up 11 bases, with 13 bases separating them. In DNA form, the CDR3 reads TGTGCCAGCAGTCCCCACGGTGGGGCCCAGCATTTT. Encoded protein: CASSPHGGAQHF.

The chain links TRBV6-5 to TRBJ2-7; D remains ambiguous. This CDR3 is built from 15 residues. The germline V gene encodes CDR1 MNHEY and CDR2 SVGAGI. V was cut by 0 bases and J by 2 bases, with 11 bases left in between. The CDR3 DNA is TGTGCCAGCAGTTACTCCCCGGACCGTACCTACGAGCAGTACTTC. Its protein is CASSYSPDRTYEQYF.

The chain uses TRBV9 and TRBJ2-1, with a tentative D call TRBD2 (6 bases). The CDR3 is 15 residues long. Trimming left V 3 bases short and J 7 bases short, with 17 bases between. CDR1 is SGDLS and CDR2 is YYNGEE in the germline V gene. The CDR3 bases are TGTGCCAGCAGCGACGCGACTAGTCCCGATAATGAGCAGTTCTTC. It translates to CASSDATSPDNEQFF.

V is TRBV27 and J is TRBJ2-2; 11 nucleotides line up with TRBD1. This CDR3 spans 15 amino acids. V shed 2 bases, J shed 5 bases, and the junction held 1 base outside the gene matches. Per the germline V gene, CDR1 is MNHEY and CDR2 is SMNVEV (reference sequence). CDR3 region: CASSLGTGGTGELFF. The CDR3 nucleotides read TGTGCCAGCAGTTTAGGGACAGGGGGAACCGGGGAGCTGTTTTTT.

The chain couples TRBV19 to TRBJ1-5; tentative D call: TRBD1 (6 bases). This CDR3 contains 15 residues. V lost 9 bases to trimming and J lost 3 bases, with 18 bases between them. Germline CDR1 reads LNHDA; CDR2 reads SQIVND (reference sequence). The CDR3 coding sequence is TGTGCCAGCGGCTACCGGGACACCCTCAATCAGCCCCAGCATTTT. Translated: CASGYRDTLNQPQHF.

The chain combines TRBV9 with TRBJ1-6; 10 nucleotides match TRBD1. V lost 0 bases, J lost 7 bases, and 4 bases stayed unmatched. The germline V gene encodes CDR1 SGDLS and CDR2 YYNGEE. The length of the CDR3 is 16 residues. The CDR3 bases are TGTGCCAGCAGCGTAGAAGGGGACAGGGGAAATTCACCCCTCCACTTT. It yields the protein CASSVEGDRGNSPLHF.